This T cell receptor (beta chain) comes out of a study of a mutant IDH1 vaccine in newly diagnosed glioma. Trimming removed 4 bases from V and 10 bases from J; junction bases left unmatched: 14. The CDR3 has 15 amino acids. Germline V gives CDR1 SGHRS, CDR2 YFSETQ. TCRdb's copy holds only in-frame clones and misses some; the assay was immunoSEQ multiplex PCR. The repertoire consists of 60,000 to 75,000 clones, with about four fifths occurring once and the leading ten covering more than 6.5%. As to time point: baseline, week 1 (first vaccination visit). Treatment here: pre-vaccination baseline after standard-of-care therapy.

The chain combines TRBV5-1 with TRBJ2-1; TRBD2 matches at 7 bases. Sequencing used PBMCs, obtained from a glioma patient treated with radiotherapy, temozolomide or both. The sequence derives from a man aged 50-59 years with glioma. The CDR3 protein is CASSLPRLAGFEQFF. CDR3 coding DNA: TGCGCCAGCAGCCTGCCTAGACTAGCCGGCTTCGAGCAGTTCTTC.